The 28 T cell receptor beta chains in this list originate from one sample, sequenced in a study of blood T cell repertoires in COVID-19. The repertoire was sequenced with immunoSEQ multiplex PCR; TCRdb's copy has only in-frame clones and lacks some. The sample gives tens of thousands of clones, approximately 80% of which show up once; about a tenth is in the top ten. Sequenced input: peripheral blood. The receptors originated from a man in his sixties in a cohort sampled during active COVID-19.

The chain combines TRBV19 with TRBJ1-2; 9 nucleotides agree with TRBD1. V gave up 8 bases and J gave up 2 bases; unmatched junction bases: 12. This CDR3 has 16 amino acids. In germline, CDR1 is LNHDA, CDR2 SQIVND (reference sequence). The CDR3 nucleotides are TGTGCCAGTCGCACCGTATGGACAGGGGAGAACTATGGCTACACCTTC. Translation: CASRTVWTGENYGYTF.

V and J are TRBV10-3 and TRBJ2-2; 13 nucleotides align to TRBD2. Germline CDR1 and CDR2: ENHRY and SYGVKD. The CDR3 is 17 amino acids. The ends lost 5 bases at V and 4 bases at J; junction bases unmatched: 7. CDR3 residues: CAISWTSGRGATGELFF. Written as DNA, the CDR3 is TGTGCCATCAGTTGGACTAGCGGGAGAGGGGCCACCGGGGAGCTGTTTTTT.

The chain is built from TRBV6-5 and TRBJ2-6, with D hard to call. The CDR3 has 13 residues. Germline loops: CDR1 MNHEY, CDR2 SVGAGI. V gave up 6 bases and J gave up 4 bases, with 7 bases separating them. The CDR3 region has the DNA TGTGCCAGCAGCCCCATCGGGGCCAACGTCCTGACTTTC. Amino acid sequence: CASSPIGANVLTF.

The chain combines TRBV7-9 with TRBJ2-4; D is unresolved. In germline, CDR1 is SEHNR, CDR2 FQNEAQ (reference sequence). The CDR3 runs to 15 residues. The V end was cut by 2 bases, the J end by 0 bases, with 8 bases between. The CDR3 region is CASSLPEIAKNIQYF. The CDR3 DNA reads as TGTGCCAGCAGCTTACCGGAGATAGCCAAAAACATTCAGTACTTC.

This clone was recorded once. The rearrangement uses TRBV6-5 and TRBJ2-7; 9 nucleotides align to TRBD1. V lost 5 bases to trimming and J lost 1 base; unmatched junction nucleotides: 6. The CDR3 extends over 15 amino acids. CDR1 is MNHEY and CDR2 is SVGAGI in the germline V gene. In nucleotides, the CDR3 is TGTGCCAGCAGTCGGACAGGGGATGGATCCTACGAGCAGTACTTC. Translating gives CASSRTGDGSYEQYF.

The chain combines TRBV5-1 with TRBJ2-3; D possibly corresponds to TRBD2 (6 bases). This CDR3 contains 15 residues. Trimming removed 1 base from V and 6 bases from J, with 15 bases in between. Germline V gene lookup returns CDR1 SGHRS and CDR2 YFSETQ. CDR3: CASSLTGPGGDTQYF. The CDR3 DNA reads as TGCGCCAGCAGCTTGACCGGCCCCGGAGGGGATACGCAGTATTTT.

The genes are TRBV5-1 and TRBJ2-2, with 9 nucleotides matching TRBD1. CDR1 is SGHRS, CDR2 YFSETQ, per germline. V shed 4 bases, J shed 5 bases, and the junction held 3 bases outside the gene matches. This CDR3 contains 14 residues. Written as DNA, the CDR3 is TGCGCCAGCAGCCCGGGACAGGGAACCGGGGAGCTGTTTTTT. The encoded protein is CASSPGQGTGELFF.

The chain combines TRBV18 with TRBJ1-1; no clear D gene. V shed 2 bases and J shed 6 bases, with 4 bases lying between them. The CDR3 is 11 residues long. The germline gives CDR1 KGHSH, CDR2 LQKENI. In nucleotides, the CDR3 is TGTGCCAGCTCACCAAACTCTGAAGCTTTCTTT. Translated: CASSPNSEAFF.

The rearrangement uses TRBV24-1 and TRBJ1-5; possible D gene TRBD1, 5 bases. Germline assignment: CDR1 KGHDR and CDR2 SFDVKD. The CDR3 runs to 13 residues. Trimming removed 2 bases at V and 10 bases at J, with 11 bases between. CDR3 sequence: CATSDWQGTPQHF. CDR3 sequence (DNA): TGTGCCACCAGTGATTGGCAGGGCACCCCCCAGCATTTT.

The chain joins TRBV19 to TRBJ2-3; D may be TRBD1 (5 bases). Germline CDR1 reads LNHDA; CDR2 reads SQIVND (reference sequence). V lost 3 bases, J lost 0 bases, and 10 bases lay in between. This CDR3 is built from 15 residues. The CDR3 region has the DNA TGTGCCAGTAGTATGGGGCAGACTAGCACAGATACGCAGTATTTT. Protein: CASSMGQTSTDTQYF.

This clone was recorded a few times. The chain combines TRBV7-2 with TRBJ2-5; the D gene is possibly TRBD2 (7 bases). The CDR3 is 14 amino acids. Germline loops: CDR1 SGHTA, CDR2 FQGNSA. V was cut by 1 base and J by 6 bases, with 12 bases left in between. CDR3 sequence: CASSLEGGMKTQYF. Here the CDR3 DNA reads TGTGCCAGCAGCTTAGAGGGGGGGATGAAGACCCAGTACTTC.

This clone was recorded a few times. V is TRBV12-3 or TRBV12-4 and J is TRBJ1-4; 7 bases fit TRBD1. V lost 6 bases, J lost 8 bases, and 6 bases stayed unmatched. CDR3 length: 13 residues. The CDR3 protein is CASRRTGGEKLFF. The CDR3 DNA reads TGTGCCAGCAGGCGGACAGGAGGAGAAAAACTGTTTTTT.

The chain carries TRBV5-1 and TRBJ2-1; 9 bases match TRBD2. The CDR3 length is 16 residues. V lost 6 bases, J lost 10 bases, and 17 bases stayed unmatched. Germline V gives CDR1 SGHRS, CDR2 YFSETQ. CDR3 in DNA: TGCGCCAGCACCCCGCCCCTGACTAGCGGTGCGGGGGAGCAGTTCTTC. Translating gives CASTPPLTSGAGEQFF. The full variable domain, completed using reference TRBV5-1 and TRBJ2-1, is KAGVTQTPRYLIKTRGQQVTLSCSPISGHRSVSWYQQTPGQGLQFLFEYFSETQRNKGNFPGRFSGRQFSNSRSEMNVSTLELGDSALYLCASTPPLTSGAGEQFFGPGTRLTVL.

The rearrangement joins TRBV19 to TRBJ1-3; no reliable D call. The CDR3 extends over 17 amino acids. The V end lost 2 bases, the J end lost 0 bases, and 14 bases lay between the germline ends. Per the germline V gene, CDR1 is LNHDA and CDR2 is SQIVND (reference sequence). CDR3 amino acids: CASSITLPGTSGNTIYF. In DNA, the CDR3 is TGTGCCAGTAGTATAACCCTCCCCGGTACCTCTGGAAACACCATATATTTT. The variable domain in full, completed from reference TRBV19 and TRBJ1-3, reads DGGITQSPKYLFRKEGQNVTLSCEQNLNHDAMYWYRQDPGQGLRLIYYSQIVNDFQKGDIAEGYSVSREKKESFPLTVTSAQKNPTAFYLCASSITLPGTSGNTIYFGEGSWLTVV.

This chain links TRBV25-1 with TRBJ1-2; 9 nucleotides align to TRBD1. V shed 11 bases and J 7 bases; nucleotides not matched to a gene: 8. The CDR3 sequence is 12 residues long. Germline V lookup: CDR1 MGHDK, CDR2 SYGVNS. CDR3 DNA sequence: TGTGCCGCAGGGAGGGGACAGGGTGGCTACACCTTC. This codes for CAAGRGQGGYTF.

The rearrangement uses TRBV10-1 and TRBJ2-2; 10 nucleotides match TRBD2. V was pared by 3 bases and J by 0 bases, with 7 bases of the junction left unmatched. This CDR3 spans 18 amino acids. Germline V gene lookup returns CDR1 WNHNN and CDR2 SYGVQD (reference sequence). This chain's CDR3 is CASSDRGSGGPNTGELFF. In DNA form, the CDR3 reads TGCGCCAGCAGTGACAGGGGTAGCGGGGGGCCGAACACCGGGGAGCTGTTTTTT.

The rearrangement links TRBV2 to TRBJ2-3; the match to TRBD2 covers 8 bases. V dropped 6 bases and J dropped 7; count of bases not matched to a gene: 3. CDR3 length: 12 amino acids. In germline, CDR1 is SNHLY, CDR2 FYNNEI. The CDR3 bases are TGTGCCAGCAGCGGGGGGGGTAATACGCAGTATTTT. It specifies CASSGGGNTQYF.

This clone was recorded a few times. The chain joins TRBV21-1 to TRBJ2-3; the table's TRBD2 call for D was not verified on the DNA. TRBV21-1 is a known pseudogene. This CDR3 has 14 amino acids. CDR3 amino acids: CASSYPRGTDTQYF. In DNA form, the CDR3 reads TGTGCCAGCAGCTATCCCCGGGGCACAGATACGCAGTATTTT.

The rearrangement joins TRBV7-9 to TRBJ1-1, with unresolved D. Germline V gene lookup returns CDR1 SEHNR and CDR2 FQNEAQ (reference sequence). Trimming removed 3 bases from V and 3 bases from J, with 8 bases in between. This CDR3 contains 13 residues. This chain's CDR3 is CASSFGGYTEAFF. The CDR3, as DNA: TGTGCCAGCAGCTTTGGAGGGTACACTGAAGCTTTCTTT.

By share, this clone ranks as medium-sized. This chain connects TRBV7-2 to TRBJ2-3; 8 nucleotides align to TRBD2. Trimming cost V 4 bases and J 2 bases; bases outside gene matches: 14. The CDR3 sequence is 18 residues long. From germline, CDR1 is SGHTA and CDR2 FQGNSA. The CDR3 DNA follows: TGTGCCAGCAGCTCATATCCACGGGGGGGAAAATACACAGATACGCAGTATTTT. This codes for CASSSYPRGGKYTDTQYF. The entire variable domain, with the rest obtained from reference TRBV7-2 and TRBJ2-3, is as follows: GAGVSQSPSNKVTEKGKDVELRCDPISGHTALYWYRQSLGQGLEFLIYFQGNSAPDKSGLPSDRFSAERTGGSVSTLTIQRTQQEDSAVYLCASSSYPRGGKYTDTQYFGPGTRLTVL.

This clone was found a few times. The chain combines TRBV28 with TRBJ1-2; D gene uncertain. The CDR3 runs to 14 residues. The V end lost 2 bases, the J end lost 4 bases, and 11 bases lay between the germline ends. Looked up from germline, CDR1 is MDHEN and CDR2 is SYDVKM. DNA for the CDR3: TGTGCCAGCAGTTTAGTCGCGGTGGGCTATGGCTACACCTTC. This codes for CASSLVAVGYGYTF.

This clone was detected a few times. The chain combines TRBV30 with TRBJ2-7; 7 bases map to TRBD1. CDR3 size: 12 residues. V lost 5 bases, J lost 3 bases, and 4 bases stayed unmatched. CDR1 is GTSNPN and CDR2 is SVGIG in the germline V gene (reference sequence). The CDR3 reads CAWGDSLYEQYF. CDR3 DNA sequence: TGTGCCTGGGGGGACAGCCTCTACGAGCAGTACTTC.

This clone appeared a single time. The chain uses TRBV5-4 and TRBJ2-7; D not certain. Germline CDR1 is SGHNT and CDR2 is YYREEE (reference sequence). Trimming removed 0 bases at V and 2 bases at J, with 6 bases between. The CDR3 extends over 13 amino acids. Here the CDR3 reads CASSLEPAYEQYF. The CDR3 coding sequence is TGTGCCAGCAGCTTGGAGCCTGCCTACGAGCAGTACTTC.

This clone was seen only once. The chain uses TRBV28 and TRBJ1-1, with a tentative D call TRBD1 (5 bases). The germline V gene encodes CDR1 MDHEN and CDR2 SYDVKM. The CDR3 runs to 15 residues. V lost 5 bases, J lost 3 bases, and 16 bases lay in between. CDR3 in DNA: TGTGCCAGCAGTCGTCCGTTTTGGGGGGACACTGAAGCTTTCTTT. Amino acid sequence: CASSRPFWGDTEAFF.

J is TRBJ1-1 and V is TRBV7-2, with D tentatively TRBD1 (5 bases). This CDR3 contains 13 residues. V was trimmed by 4 bases and J by 7 bases, leaving 13 bases between them. The germline V gene has CDR1 SGHTA and CDR2 FQGNSA. The CDR3 nucleotides read TGTGCCAGCAGCTCGCACCAGGGTGGTGAAGCTTTCTTT. Translating gives CASSSHQGGEAFF. The whole variable domain, remainder taken from reference TRBV7-2 and TRBJ1-1, is GAGVSQSPSNKVTEKGKDVELRCDPISGHTALYWYRQSLGQGLEFLIYFQGNSAPDKSGLPSDRFSAERTGGSVSTLTIQRTQQEDSAVYLCASSSHQGGEAFFGQGTRLTVV.

This chain joins TRBV3-1 (or the pseudogene TRBV3-2) and TRBJ2-5; a possible D gene is TRBD2 (5 bases). CDR3 length: 11 amino acids. With 4 bases removed from V and 5 bases from J, the gap between germline ends came to 5 bases. The germline CDR1 and CDR2 sequences are LGHDT and YNNKEL (reference sequence). CDR3 amino acids: CASSPGETQYF. The CDR3 DNA reads TGTGCCAGCAGCCCGGGGGAGACCCAGTACTTC.

The chain couples TRBV7-9 to TRBJ2-1; no reliable D call. The CDR3 extends over 13 amino acids. Trimming shortened V by 0 bases and J by 5 bases, and 5 bases separated the two germline ends. Germline V CDR1 and CDR2: SEHNR, FQNEAQ (reference sequence). The CDR3 sequence: CASSLAPNNEQFF. CDR3 DNA: TGTGCCAGCAGCTTAGCTCCCAACAATGAGCAGTTCTTC.

This chain uses TRBV19 with TRBJ1-4, with TRBD1 as a possible D gene (5 bases). The germline CDR1 and CDR2 sequences are LNHDA and SQIVND (reference sequence). V lost 6 bases, J lost 7 bases, and 15 bases lay in between. The CDR3 is made up of 14 amino acids. The CDR3 loop is CASRGGLKREKLFF. The CDR3 bases are TGTGCCAGTAGGGGGGGACTAAAGCGTGAAAAACTGTTTTTT.